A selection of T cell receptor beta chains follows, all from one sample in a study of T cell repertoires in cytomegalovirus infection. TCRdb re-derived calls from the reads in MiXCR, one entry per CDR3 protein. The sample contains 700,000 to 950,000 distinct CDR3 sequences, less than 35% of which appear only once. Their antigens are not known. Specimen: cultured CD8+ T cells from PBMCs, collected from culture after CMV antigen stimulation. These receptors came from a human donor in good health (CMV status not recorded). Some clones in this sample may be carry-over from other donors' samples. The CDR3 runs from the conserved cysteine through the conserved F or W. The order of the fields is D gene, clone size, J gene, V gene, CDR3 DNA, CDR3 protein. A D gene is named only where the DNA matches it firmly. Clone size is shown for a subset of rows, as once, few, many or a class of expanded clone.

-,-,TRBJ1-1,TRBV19,TGTGCCAGTAGTATCCGGACAGCCACTGAAGCTTTCTTT,CASSIRTATEAFF
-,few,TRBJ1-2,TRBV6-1,TGTGCCAGCAGCTACCAATTTGGCTACACCTTC,CASSYQFGYTF
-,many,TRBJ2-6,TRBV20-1,TGCAGTGCTAGAGATCATGACTCTGGGGCCAACGTCCTGACTTTC,CSARDHDSGANVLTF
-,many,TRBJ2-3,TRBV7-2,TGTGCCAGCAGCTTAGACCGATTTAGCACAGATACGCAGTATTTT,CASSLDRFSTDTQYF
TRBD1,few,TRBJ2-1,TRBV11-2,TGTGCCAGCAGCTTAGGTGGCAGGGGGTACAATGAGCAGTTCTTC,CASSLGGRGYNEQFF
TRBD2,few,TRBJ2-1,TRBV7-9,TGTGCCAGCAGCGAGCGGGGGGGCAAGGTGGATGAGCAGTTCTTC,CASSERGGKVDEQFF
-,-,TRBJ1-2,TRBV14,TGTGCCAGCAGCCAAGATCGGCGCAGACCGTATGGCTACACCTTC,CASSQDRRRPYGYTF
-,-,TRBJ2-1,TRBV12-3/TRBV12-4,TGTGCCAGCAGTAGGTCTGTAGGGGGGGACTACAATGAGCAGTTCTTC,CASSRSVGGDYNEQFF
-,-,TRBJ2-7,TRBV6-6,TGTGCCAGCGGGGCTCGAACCTACGAGCAGTACTTC,CASGARTYEQYF
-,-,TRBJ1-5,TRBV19,TGTGCCAGTAGTATAGTAGGTAGTCGGGATAGCAATCAGCCCCAGCATTTT,CASSIVGSRDSNQPQHF
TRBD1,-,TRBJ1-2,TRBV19,TGTGCCAGTAGTGTTCCCTCCTCGGGACAGGGGGACTATGGCTACACCTTC,CASSVPSSGQGDYGYTF
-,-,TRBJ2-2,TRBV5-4,TGTGCCAGCAGCAGCTCCAACAAGAACACCGGGGAGCTGTTTTTT,CASSSSNKNTGELFF